This T cell receptor (beta chain) was captured in a study of cytomegalovirus exposure and HLA in healthy donors. Background on the study: From about 180 million T cells, an earlier analysis saw 90 million to 130 million unique TCR beta sequences. Findings of the study overall: Being productive about 87% or about 30% of the time was typical of most TCR beta V segments in an earlier analysis.

Germline CDR1 and CDR2: SQVTM and ANQGSEA. Trimming stripped 5 bases from V and 2 bases from J, with 16 bases between. This CDR3 has 15 amino acids. Concerning this clone: Antigen specificity is unknown.

PCR employed 60 Vbeta and 13 Jbeta primers. TCRdb's copy holds only in-frame clones and misses some; the assay was immunoSEQ multiplex PCR. The table lists under 250,000 clones, around 78% of them singletons. The sample consisted of PBMCs. V gene TRBV29-1 combines with J gene TRBJ2-1; D is possibly TRBD1 (6 bases). The source is a man younger than 40 in good health and CMV-seronegative. The CDR3 DNA reads as TGCAGCGTTACTACGCCCGGGACAACCTACAATGAGCAGTTCTTC. It yields the protein CSVTTPGTTYNEQFF.